Below, 5 T cell receptor beta chains from the same sample are listed, as sequenced in a study of long-term antiretroviral therapy in people with HIV. A v3.0 immunoSEQ assay was performed at survey level. The repertoire was sequenced with immunoSEQ multiplex PCR; TCRdb's copy has only in-frame clones and lacks some. The data show tens of thousands of clones, over 80% seen once. The starting material was unsorted PBMCs, obtained 1.5 years after starting antiretroviral therapy. Every receptor here comes from a man in his late teens or twenties with HIV.

In this sample, this clone turned up a few times. The chain couples TRBV19 to TRBJ1-3; D is undetermined. The CDR3 consists of 11 residues. Trimming took 5 bases from V and 7 from J, leaving 6 bases between them. Per the germline V gene, CDR1 is LNHDA and CDR2 is SQIVND (reference sequence). CDR3 in amino acids: CASSAGNTIYF. Here the CDR3 DNA reads TGTGCCAGTAGTGCGGGGAACACCATATATTTT.

This sequence joins TRBV5-1 and TRBJ2-1; the D is unclear. Germline loops: CDR1 SGHRS, CDR2 YFSETQ. The CDR3 covers 12 residues. V was cut by 0 bases and J by 10 bases, with 8 bases left in between. The CDR3 reads CASSLEMVEQFF. CDR3 coding DNA: TGCGCCAGCAGCTTGGAAATGGTAGAGCAGTTCTTC.

Here the CDR3 DNA reads TGTGCCAGCAGCCCAGGACTAGGGGCGTGGGAGCAGTACTTC. This sequence encodes CASSPGLGAWEQYF. The rearrangement uses TRBV7-2 and TRBJ2-7, with 7 positions matching TRBD2. Germline V gene data show CDR1 as SGHTA and CDR2 as FQGNSA. The CDR3 is made up of 14 amino acids. Losses at the gene ends were 5 bases for V and 7 bases for J; bases not matched to a gene: 11. Complete variable domain (other parts from reference TRBV7-2 and TRBJ2-7): GAGVSQSPSNKVTEKGKDVELRCDPISGHTALYWYRQSLGQGLEFLIYFQGNSAPDKSGLPSDRFSAERTGGSVSTLTIQRTQQEDSAVYLCASSPGLGAWEQYFGPGTRLTVT.

V usage is TRBV30 and J usage is TRBJ2-5; 10 bases are a match to TRBD2. The germline gives CDR1 GTSNPN, CDR2 SVGIG (reference sequence). V trimming: 5 bases; J trimming: 5 bases; junction bases outside the gene matches: 8. This CDR3 region has 14 residues. For the CDR3, the DNA is TGTGCCTGGGCCTCTAGCGGGAGCAGGGAGACCCAGTACTTC. Amino acid sequence: CAWASSGSRETQYF.

The chain uses TRBV28 and TRBJ1-5, with a weak D call TRBD1 (6 bases). The V gene's germline CDR1 is MDHEN and CDR2 SYDVKM. The V gene lost 11 bases and the J gene lost 3 bases, with 17 bases spanning the gap. The CDR3 loop spans 14 amino acids. CDR3 in DNA: TGTGCCTCCCGGCCGGGACATTTCAATCAGCCCCAGCATTTT. It codes for CASRPGHFNQPQHF.